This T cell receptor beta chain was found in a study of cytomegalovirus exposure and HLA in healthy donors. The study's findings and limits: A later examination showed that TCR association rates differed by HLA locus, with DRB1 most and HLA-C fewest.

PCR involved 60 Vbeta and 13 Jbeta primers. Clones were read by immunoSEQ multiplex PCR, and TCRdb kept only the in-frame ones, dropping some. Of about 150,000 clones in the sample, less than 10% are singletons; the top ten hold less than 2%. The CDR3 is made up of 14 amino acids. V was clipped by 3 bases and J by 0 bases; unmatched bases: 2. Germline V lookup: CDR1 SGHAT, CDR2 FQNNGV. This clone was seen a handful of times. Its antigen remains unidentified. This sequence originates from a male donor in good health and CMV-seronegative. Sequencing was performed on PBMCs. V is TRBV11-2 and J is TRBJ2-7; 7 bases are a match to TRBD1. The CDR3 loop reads CASSLGDSSYEQYF. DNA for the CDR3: TGTGCCAGCAGCTTGGGGGACAGCTCCTACGAGCAGTACTTC.